A single sample gave rise to the 25 T cell receptor beta chains below, sequenced in a study of blood T cell repertoires in COVID-19 (TCRdb year 2020). Library preparation was by the immunoSEQ multiplex PCR assay. TCRdb holds this immuneACCESS table with in-frame rearrangements only. Some clones are missing; in checked studies, unresolved V genes explain under half, and the rest has no known cause. This sample comprises roughly 410,000 clones, about 89% of them detected only once. About 1.6% of the sample belongs to the ten largest clones. The sequenced material came from peripheral blood. The receptors stem from a woman aged 40 to 55 with COVID-19, enrolled during active disease.

This CDR3 is CASSLEGDTGELFF. CDR3 coding DNA: TGTGCCAGCAGCTTAGAGGGGGACACCGGGGAGCTGTTTTTT. The chain links TRBV7-9 to TRBJ2-2; weak D call: TRBD1 (6 bases). Germline V gene data show CDR1 as SEHNR and CDR2 as FQNEAQ (reference sequence). The CDR3 has 14 amino acids. The V gene lost 1 base and the J gene lost 3 bases, with 6 bases spanning the gap.

The rearrangement links TRBV7-9 to TRBJ2-1; 7 positions agree with TRBD1. CDR3 length: 14 amino acids. Trimming took 2 bases from V and 8 from J; bases not matched to a gene: 6. Germline loops: CDR1 SEHNR, CDR2 FQNEAQ (reference sequence). This CDR3 is CASSLSRGTDEQFF. The CDR3 nucleotides read TGTGCCAGCAGCTTATCGAGGGGGACAGATGAGCAGTTCTTC.

The J gene is TRBJ2-1, the V gene TRBV6-5; TRBD1 aligns across 8 bases. V lost 4 bases to trimming and J lost 3 bases; unmatched junction nucleotides: 5. This CDR3 has 15 amino acids. Germline values: CDR1 MNHEY, CDR2 SVGAGI. The CDR3 region has the DNA TGTGCCAGCAGTTCCCGGGACAGGATCTACAATGAGCAGTTCTTC. It is translated as CASSSRDRIYNEQFF.

V gene TRBV6-5 combines with J gene TRBJ1-2, with TRBD1 matching over 7 bases. V lost 5 bases and J lost 7; bases outside the gene matches: 7. This CDR3 spans 13 amino acids. Germline CDR1 reads MNHEY; CDR2 reads SVGAGI. In DNA, the CDR3 is TGTGCCAGCAGTACACAGGGGCCTCGTGGCTACACCTTC. Translation: CASSTQGPRGYTF.

J is TRBJ2-3 and V is TRBV6-1, with D possibly matching TRBD2 (5 bases). This CDR3 comprises 16 residues. Germline CDR1 is MNHNS and CDR2 is SASEGT. V was pared by 2 bases and J by 6 bases, with 18 bases between. As DNA, the CDR3 is TGTGCCAGCAGTGAAAGGGATGGGAGCGGAACTGATACGCAGTATTTT. As protein: CASSERDGSGTDTQYF.

This chain joins TRBV4-1 and TRBJ2-4; maybe TRBD1 (6 bases). Per the germline V gene, CDR1 is MGHRA and CDR2 is YSYEKL. V lost 1 base and J lost 10, with 11 bases in between. The CDR3 contains 13 residues. CDR3 nucleotides: TGCGCCAGCAGCCAAGGTACAGGGAGTATTCAGTACTTC. Protein product: CASSQGTGSIQYF.

This sequence joins TRBV18 and TRBJ2-1; the D gene is possibly TRBD2 (6 bases). CDR1 and CDR2 (germline): KGHSH, LQKENI. This CDR3 has 15 amino acids. V lost 3 bases to trimming and J lost 6 bases, with 15 bases between them. CDR3 sequence (DNA): TGTGCCAGCTCACCCTCTGCGGGAAAGGTCAATGAGCAGTTCTTC. Amino acids: CASSPSAGKVNEQFF.

The chain employs TRBV19 and TRBJ2-5, with D uncertain. The CDR3 sequence is 14 residues long. V was cut by 5 bases and J by 2 bases, with 12 bases left in between. Germline CDR1 is LNHDA and CDR2 is SQIVND (reference sequence). CDR3 sequence: CASSSTVSQETQYF. The CDR3 region has the DNA TGTGCCAGTAGTTCCACGGTATCGCAAGAGACCCAGTACTTC.

J is TRBJ1-2 and V is TRBV28; TRBD1 might be the D (6 bases). The V gene lost 5 bases and the J gene lost 0 bases, with 10 bases spanning the gap. CDR3 length: 14 amino acids. The V gene's germline CDR1 is MDHEN and CDR2 SYDVKM. The CDR3 sequence is CASSRDKPNYGYTF. The CDR3 nucleotides read TGTGCCAGCAGTCGGGACAAGCCTAACTATGGCTACACCTTC.

The chain employs TRBV6-5 and TRBJ2-2; 9 bases match TRBD2. V shed 2 bases, J shed 2 bases, and the junction held 3 bases outside the gene matches. The V gene's germline CDR1 is MNHEY and CDR2 SVGAGI. The CDR3 is 16 amino acids. The DNA of the CDR3 is TGTGCCAGCAGTTACGCGGGAGGGATAAACACCGGGGAGCTGTTTTTT. Its translation is CASSYAGGINTGELFF.

The chain links TRBV5-1 to TRBJ2-1; 10 bases agree with TRBD2. Germline V gene sequence: CDR1 SGHRS, CDR2 YFSETQ. V was pared by 5 bases and J by 1 base, with 9 bases of the junction left unmatched. This CDR3 comprises 17 residues. Written as DNA, the CDR3 is TGCGCCAGCAGAGAGCGGGAGGGGATAGGGTCCTACAATGAGCAGTTCTTC. This sequence encodes CASREREGIGSYNEQFF.

The V and J genes are TRBV7-2 and TRBJ2-4, with D possibly TRBD2 on 7 matching bases. This CDR3 contains 15 residues. The germline V and J ends were trimmed by 1 base and 3 bases, with 10 bases remaining between them. Looked up from germline, CDR1 is SGHTA and CDR2 is FQGNSA. Here the CDR3 reads CASSLVGGGKNIQYF. In DNA, the CDR3 is TGTGCCAGCAGCTTAGTGGGAGGGGGCAAAAACATTCAGTACTTC.

This chain connects TRBV6-2 or TRBV6-3 to TRBJ1-5; D might be TRBD1 (5 bases). The CDR3 runs 14 residues. V was trimmed by 3 bases and J by 4 bases, leaving 10 bases between them. Germline loops: CDR1 MNHEY, CDR2 SVGEGT. The CDR3 here is CASSYGAENQPQHF. The CDR3 DNA follows: TGTGCCAGCAGTTATGGGGCCGAAAATCAGCCCCAGCATTTT.

The chain joins TRBV9 to TRBJ2-1, with a tentative D call TRBD2 (5 bases). The CDR3 length is 14 residues. Germline V gives CDR1 SGDLS, CDR2 YYNGEE. Trimming shortened V by 4 bases and J by 10 bases, and 18 bases separated the two germline ends. CDR3 DNA: TGTGCCAGCAGCCCCCGGACTGGTGGTGGGGAGCAGTTCTTC. This codes for CASSPRTGGGEQFF.

The rearrangement uses TRBV10-3 and TRBJ1-2; D may be TRBD1 (6 bases). This CDR3 is built from 13 residues. V lost 6 bases and J 7 bases, leaving 15 bases between the germline ends. The germline V gene has CDR1 ENHRY and CDR2 SYGVKD. The CDR3 reads CAIRPETGRGYTF. The CDR3 DNA follows: TGTGCCATCAGACCGGAGACAGGTCGTGGCTACACCTTC.

The chain recombines TRBV6-2 or TRBV6-3 with TRBJ2-7, with 7 bases identical to TRBD1. Per the germline V gene, CDR1 is MNHEY and CDR2 is SVGEGT. V lost 4 bases, J lost 3 bases, and 9 bases stayed unmatched. This CDR3 spans 15 amino acids. The CDR3 here is CASSLTPGQFYEQYF. CDR3 DNA sequence: TGTGCCAGCAGTTTGACCCCGGGACAGTTCTACGAGCAGTACTTC.

CDR3 in DNA: TGCGCCAGCAGCCAAGTGGTGGACAGGGGCTCTGGCTACACCTTC. Protein: CASSQVVDRGSGYTF. This rearrangement joins TRBV4-1 to TRBJ1-2, with TRBD1 matching over 9 bases. The CDR3 contains 15 residues. The V gene end was trimmed by 1 base and the J gene end by 7 bases; junction bases not matched to a gene: 7. Germline-derived CDR1 and CDR2 are MGHRA and YSYEKL.

The chain links TRBV5-1 to TRBJ1-1; 9 bases map to TRBD1. V dropped 1 base and J dropped 0; count of bases not matched to a gene: 13. The length of the CDR3 is 19 residues. Germline V CDR1 and CDR2: SGHRS, YFSETQ. The CDR3 loop reads CASSLWGQGRGGMNTEAFF. The CDR3 DNA reads TGCGCCAGCAGCTTGTGGGGACAGGGACGAGGGGGGATGAACACTGAAGCTTTCTTT.

V gene TRBV18 combines with J gene TRBJ2-7; 8 nucleotides line up with TRBD1. The V and J ends lost 4 bases and 2 bases, in that order; junction bases with no gene match: 16. Germline V lookup: CDR1 KGHSH, CDR2 LQKENI. The CDR3 totals 18 residues. CDR3 sequence (DNA): TGTGCCAGCTCACAAAAACCAAAACTGACAGGGGTGACCTACGAGCAGTACTTC. It translates to CASSQKPKLTGVTYEQYF.

This clone was seen a handful of times. This chain connects TRBV5-4 to TRBJ2-1, with 8 bases identical to TRBD2. This CDR3 is 14 amino acids long. Germline values: CDR1 SGHNT, CDR2 YYREEE (reference sequence). Trimming removed 2 bases from V and 6 bases from J; junction bases left unmatched: 4. In nucleotides, the CDR3 is TGTGCCAGCAGCTTCAGTCTAGCGGGCAATGAGCAGTTCTTC. Amino acids: CASSFSLAGNEQFF. Full variable domain (outside the CDR3, taken from reference TRBV5-4 and TRBJ2-1): ETGVTQSPTHLIKTRGQQVTLRCSSQSGHNTVSWYQQALGQGPQFIFQYYREEENGRGNFPPRFSGLQFPNYSSELNVNALELDDSALYLCASSFSLAGNEQFFGPGTRLTVL.

The J gene is TRBJ1-2, the V gene TRBV7-2; maybe TRBD1 (5 bases). Germline V lookup: CDR1 SGHTA, CDR2 FQGNSA. This CDR3 has 12 residues. Trimming took 2 bases from V and 4 from J, leaving 5 bases between them. CDR3 region: CASSLQGYGYTF. DNA for the CDR3: TGTGCCAGCAGCTTACAGGGCTATGGCTACACCTTC.

In its sample, this clone was seen once. The J gene is TRBJ2-5, the V gene TRBV28; D is ambiguous. CDR1 and CDR2 (germline): MDHEN, SYDVKM. The CDR3 loop spans 14 amino acids. Deletions cut 5 bases from V and 5 bases from J, with 15 bases between. This chain's CDR3 is CASSPKTAEETQYF. The CDR3, as DNA: TGTGCCAGCAGTCCCAAAACGGCGGAGGAGACCCAGTACTTC.

V gene TRBV6-6 combines with J gene TRBJ1-4; tentatively, D is TRBD1 (6 bases). The germline V gene has CDR1 MNHNY and CDR2 SVGAGI (reference sequence). The CDR3 length is 14 residues. V was trimmed by 5 bases and J by 5 bases, leaving 12 bases between them. The chain's CDR3 is CASSKQGPNEKLFF. The CDR3 DNA reads as TGTGCCAGCAGTAAACAGGGACCAAATGAAAAACTGTTTTTT.

The CDR3, as DNA: TGCGCCAGCAGTCCTGGACAGGGCGACGCGACCCAGTACTTC. It is translated as CASSPGQGDATQYF. The V gene is TRBV5-1, the J gene TRBJ2-5, with 8 bases matching TRBD1. This CDR3 is 14 amino acids long. Germline CDR1 reads SGHRS; CDR2 reads YFSETQ. J gave up 7 bases and V 5 bases, and 10 bases lay outside the gene matches. Together with reference TRBV5-1 and TRBJ2-5, the CDR3 gives the full variable domain: KAGVTQTPRYLIKTRGQQVTLSCSPISGHRSVSWYQQTPGQGLQFLFEYFSETQRNKGNFPGRFSGRQFSNSRSEMNVSTLELGDSALYLCASSPGQGDATQYFGPGTRLLVL.

This clone has only a few counts. The chain combines TRBV9 with TRBJ1-1, with 8 bases fitting TRBD1. This CDR3 has 22 amino acids. V dropped 0 bases and J dropped 0; count of bases not matched to a gene: 22. The germline V gene encodes CDR1 SGDLS and CDR2 YYNGEE. CDR3 nucleotides: TGTGCCAGCAGCGTAGAAGTCGGAAAGGTTGTGGACAGGGTGGCCATGAACACTGAAGCTTTCTTT. This translates into CASSVEVGKVVDRVAMNTEAFF.